The present TCR beta chain was sequenced within a study of cytomegalovirus exposure and HLA in healthy donors. Whole-study results and caveats: Associated with cytomegalovirus, according to the listing, were 150 to 200 TCR beta chains.

As concerns this clone: No antigen is known for it.

Primers for the PCR totalled 60 Vbeta and 13 Jbeta. Assay used: immunoSEQ multiplex PCR; TCRdb lists only in-frame clones, some missing. The sample holds approximately 190,000 clones, roughly 80% seen once. Losses at the gene ends were 5 bases for V and 4 bases for J; bases not matched to a gene: 6. The CDR3 covers 14 residues. From germline, CDR1 is SEHNR and CDR2 FQNEAQ (reference sequence). The chain links TRBV7-9 to TRBJ2-3; 7 bases agree with TRBD1. The sample comprised PBMCs. This receptor was taken from a woman in her forties or fifties in good health and CMV-seropositive. The CDR3 reads CASSPTGLADTQYF. The CDR3 DNA sequence: TGTGCCAGCAGCCCGACAGGGCTGGCAGATACGCAGTATTTT.